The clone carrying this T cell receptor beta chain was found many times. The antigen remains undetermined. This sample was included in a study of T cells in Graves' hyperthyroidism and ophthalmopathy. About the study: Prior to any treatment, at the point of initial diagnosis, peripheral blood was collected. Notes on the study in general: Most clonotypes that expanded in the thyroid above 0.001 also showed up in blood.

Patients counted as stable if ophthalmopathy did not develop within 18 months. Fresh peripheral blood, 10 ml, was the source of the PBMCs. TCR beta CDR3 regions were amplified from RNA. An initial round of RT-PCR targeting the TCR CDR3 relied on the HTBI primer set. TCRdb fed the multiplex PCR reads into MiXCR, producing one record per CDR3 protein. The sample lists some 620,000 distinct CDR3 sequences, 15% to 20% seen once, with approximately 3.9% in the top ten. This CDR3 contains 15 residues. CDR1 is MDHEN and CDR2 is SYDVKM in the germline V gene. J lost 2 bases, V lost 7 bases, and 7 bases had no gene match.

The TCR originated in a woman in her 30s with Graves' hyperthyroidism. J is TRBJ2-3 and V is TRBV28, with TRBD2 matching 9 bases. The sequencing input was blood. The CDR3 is CASTIAGENTDTQYF. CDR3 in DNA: TGTGCCAGCACTATAGCGGGAGAGAACACAGATACGCAGTATTTT. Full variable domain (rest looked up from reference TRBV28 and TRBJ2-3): DVKVTQSSRYLVKRTGEKVFLECVQDMDHENMFWYRQDPGLGLRLIYFSYDVKMKEKGDIPEGYSVSREKKERFSLILESASTNQTSMYLCASTIAGENTDTQYFGPGTRLTVL.